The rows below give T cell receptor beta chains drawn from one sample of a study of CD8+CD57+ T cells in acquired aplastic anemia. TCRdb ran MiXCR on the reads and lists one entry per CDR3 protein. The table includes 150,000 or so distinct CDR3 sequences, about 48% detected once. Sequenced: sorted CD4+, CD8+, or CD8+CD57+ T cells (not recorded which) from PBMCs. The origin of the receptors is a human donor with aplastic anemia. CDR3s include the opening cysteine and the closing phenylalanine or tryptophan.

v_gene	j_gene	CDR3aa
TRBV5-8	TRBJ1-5	CASSVGQGINQPQHF
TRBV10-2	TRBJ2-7	CASSESHGSYEQYF
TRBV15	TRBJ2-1	CATSAHQEQFF
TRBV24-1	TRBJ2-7	CATSDLDSYEQYF
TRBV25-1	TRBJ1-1	CASSGPAPKRNTEAFF
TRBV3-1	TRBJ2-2	CASSQGASNTGELFF
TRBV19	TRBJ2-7	CASSIQGLASYEQYF
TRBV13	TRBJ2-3	CASSDWASGGTDTQYF
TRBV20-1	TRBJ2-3	CSARGDRDYADTQYF
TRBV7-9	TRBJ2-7	CASSLATGPLYEQYF
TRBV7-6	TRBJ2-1	CASSAPSQPGGEQFF
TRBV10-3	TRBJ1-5	CAISRQGGNQPQHF
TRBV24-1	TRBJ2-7	CATDRDLGYEQYF
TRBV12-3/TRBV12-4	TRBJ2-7	CASSLRRPYEQYF
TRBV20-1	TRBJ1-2	CSADPYNNYGYTF
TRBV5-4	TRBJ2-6	CASSLGNSGANVLTF
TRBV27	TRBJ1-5	CASSVRAYQPQHF
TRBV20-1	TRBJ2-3	CSARDVLGLALVTQYF
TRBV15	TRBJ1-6	CATSRDIYGSPYNSPLHF
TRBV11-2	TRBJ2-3	CASSPWGAGVTDTQYF
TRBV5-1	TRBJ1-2	CASSLRYGHTF
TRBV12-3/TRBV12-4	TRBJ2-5	CASSPDWRGGTQETQYF
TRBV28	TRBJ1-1	CASSPRGQGWTEAFF
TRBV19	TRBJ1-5	CASRDRGILIPPQHF
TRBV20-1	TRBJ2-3	CSVTWTPGTSLGDTQYF
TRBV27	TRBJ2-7	CASSLFWDRGSHEQYF
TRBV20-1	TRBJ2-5	CSARELAEETQYF
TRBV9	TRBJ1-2	CASNLYSYGCTF
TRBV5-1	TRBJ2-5	CASSLADRPQETQYF
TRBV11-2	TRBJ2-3	CASSSHGGGGDTQYF
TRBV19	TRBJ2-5	CASSSTEQETQYF
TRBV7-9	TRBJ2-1	CASFPSGSHEQFF
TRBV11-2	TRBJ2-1	CASSLHPDGTGDNEQFF
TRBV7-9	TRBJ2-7	CASSPSGTGTYEQYF
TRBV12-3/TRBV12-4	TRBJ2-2	CASRLAGGRFGELFF
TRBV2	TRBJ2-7	CASTPLDSALGGEQYF
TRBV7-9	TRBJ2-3	CASSVTGDTQYF
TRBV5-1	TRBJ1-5	CASSPSVNSNQPQHF
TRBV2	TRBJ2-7	CASGTGTYEQYF
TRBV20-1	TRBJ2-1	CSAKLAGGSSRNEQFF
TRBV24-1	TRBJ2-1	CATSESSGGAYNEKFF
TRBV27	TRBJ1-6	CASSLSNLGITYNSPLHF
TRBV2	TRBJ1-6	CASIRQGNSPLHF